These 9 T cell receptor beta chains share one sample of origin, sequenced in a study of cytomegalovirus exposure and HLA in healthy donors. The repertoire was sequenced with immunoSEQ multiplex PCR; TCRdb's copy has only in-frame clones and lacks some. Here the sample spans around 61,000 clones, almost 95% being singletons. The specimen was PBMCs. The receptors originated from a man aged 18 to 29 in good health and CMV-seropositive.

The chain is built from TRBV5-1 and TRBJ2-3, with a possible D match to TRBD2 (7 bases). The CDR3 loop spans 15 amino acids. Trimming removed 4 bases at V and 0 bases at J, with 12 bases between. CDR1 is SGHRS and CDR2 is YFSETQ in the germline V gene. CDR3 in DNA: TGCGCCAGCAGCCCAGGGGAGGGTAGCACAGATACGCAGTATTTT. Protein: CASSPGEGSTDTQYF. Drawing the rest from reference TRBV5-1 and TRBJ2-3, the complete variable domain is KAGVTQTPRYLIKTRGQQVTLSCSPISGHRSVSWYQQTPGQGLQFLFEYFSETQRNKGNFPGRFSGRQFSNSRSEMNVSTLELGDSALYLCASSPGEGSTDTQYFGPGTRLTVL.

The table lists this clone with a count of one. The rearrangement uses TRBV28 and TRBJ2-5, with a possible D match to TRBD2 (6 bases). The CDR3 contains 14 residues. The V and J ends lost 7 bases and 2 bases respectively, with 14 bases between them. The germline V gene has CDR1 MDHEN and CDR2 SYDVKM. The CDR3 nucleotides read TGTGCCAGCACCCCCCCCGGGGGACAAGAGACCCAGTACTTC. Amino acids: CASTPPGGQETQYF.

The chain carries TRBV30 and TRBJ2-3, with 9 bases lining up with TRBD2. With 3 bases clipped from V and 5 bases from J, the junction kept 12 bases outside the gene matches. The CDR3 sequence is 16 residues long. Germline V gene data show CDR1 as GTSNPN and CDR2 as SVGIG (reference sequence). Written as DNA, the CDR3 is TGTGCCTGGAGGGAACTTAGCGGGAGAACGATAGATACGCAGTATTTT. It is translated as CAWRELSGRTIDTQYF.

This clone has a single count. This chain joins TRBV5-1 and TRBJ1-2; D unresolved. V was cut by 0 bases and J by 3 bases, with 18 bases left in between. The CDR3 totals 17 residues. CDR1 SGHRS and CDR2 YFSETQ come from the germline V gene. CDR3 in amino acids: CASSLDPRAGLDYGYTF. CDR3 nucleotide sequence: TGCGCCAGCAGCTTGGACCCTCGGGCCGGACTAGACTATGGCTACACCTTC.

The chain joins TRBV10-3 to TRBJ2-2, with no clear D. V was pared by 3 bases and J by 1 base, with 6 bases between. Germline-derived CDR1 and CDR2 are ENHRY and SYGVKD. The CDR3 is 14 residues long. The DNA for the CDR3 is TGTGCCATCAGTGAAGTAGAGAACACCGGGGAGCTGTTTTTT. Residues: CAISEVENTGELFF.

The genes are TRBV28 and TRBJ2-7, with 9 bases matching TRBD2. The CDR3 contains 16 residues. Germline loops: CDR1 MDHEN, CDR2 SYDVKM. The ends lost 6 bases at V and 1 base at J; junction bases unmatched: 10. CDR3 residues: CASSFTKREASYEQYF. CDR3 nucleotides: TGTGCCAGCAGCTTCACGAAGCGGGAGGCATCCTACGAGCAGTACTTC.

This chain connects TRBV28 to TRBJ2-7, with 7 nucleotides matching TRBD1. This CDR3 is 15 amino acids long. Unmatched junction bases numbered 10, after V lost 6 bases and J lost 2 bases. Per germline, CDR1 MDHEN and CDR2 SYDVKM. CDR3 sequence reads: CASSPPPGQTYEQYF. The CDR3 DNA is TGTGCCAGCAGCCCCCCCCCGGGACAGACCTACGAGCAGTACTTC. Combining the CDR3 with reference TRBV28 and TRBJ2-7 gives the whole variable domain DVKVTQSSRYLVKRTGEKVFLECVQDMDHENMFWYRQDPGLGLRLIYFSYDVKMKEKGDIPEGYSVSREKKERFSLILESASTNQTSMYLCASSPPPGQTYEQYFGPGTRLTVT.

The chain employs TRBV7-8 and TRBJ2-3; D not certain. CDR1 SGHVS and CDR2 FQNEAQ come from the germline V gene. Trimming pared 1 base from V and 4 bases from J, leaving 9 bases between. The CDR3 has 14 amino acids. CDR3 protein: CASSLGLAPDTQYF. CDR3 nucleotide sequence: TGTGCCAGCAGCTTAGGTTTAGCTCCAGATACGCAGTATTTT.

The chain joins TRBV5-1 to TRBJ2-3, with D tentatively TRBD1 (5 bases). The V gene's germline CDR1 is SGHRS and CDR2 YFSETQ. This CDR3 comprises 17 residues. Between the trimmed V and J ends, which lost 0 bases and 2 bases, there was a span of 16 bases. The CDR3 here is CASSLGTGPRFTDTQYF. The CDR3 coding sequence is TGCGCCAGCAGCTTGGGCACAGGACCTCGTTTCACAGATACGCAGTATTTT.